One sample yielded the 24 T cell receptor beta chains listed below, sequenced in a study of cytomegalovirus exposure and HLA in healthy donors. Use of 60 Vbeta and 13 Jbeta primers characterized the PCR. Libraries were prepared by immunoSEQ multiplex PCR; TCRdb keeps only in-frame clonotypes and omits some of them. The table has a few hundred thousand clones, roughly 83% seen once. Sequenced material: PBMCs. Receptors originate from a girl between 5 and 17 years old in good health and CMV-seronegative.

This clone showed up just once. V and J are TRBV19 and TRBJ2-2; 7 nucleotides line up with TRBD1. Trimming cost V 7 bases and J 0 bases; bases outside gene matches: 8. The germline V gene has CDR1 LNHDA and CDR2 SQIVND (reference sequence). This CDR3 contains 16 residues. The CDR3 is CASKSQGRANTGELFF. DNA of the CDR3: TGTGCCAGTAAGTCACAGGGGAGAGCGAACACCGGGGAGCTGTTTTTT.

The rearrangement joins TRBV19 to TRBJ1-2; D may be TRBD1 (5 bases). The CDR3 is 15 residues long. Germline CDR1 reads LNHDA; CDR2 reads SQIVND (reference sequence). The V and J ends lost 5 bases and 2 bases respectively, with 15 bases between them. The CDR3 protein is CASSDRSGGNYGYTF. DNA for the CDR3: TGTGCCAGTAGTGACAGAAGTGGTGGGAACTATGGCTACACCTTC.

The V gene is TRBV19, the J gene TRBJ1-1, with TRBD1 matching 7 bases. V gave up 7 bases and J gave up 10 bases; unmatched junction bases: 21. The CDR3 loop spans 16 amino acids. In germline, CDR1 is LNHDA, CDR2 SQIVND (reference sequence). The CDR3, as DNA: TGTGCCAGTAAACCCCAAGTTTCGGACAGGCTCAGCGCAGCTTTCTTT. Translating it yields CASKPQVSDRLSAAFF.

This clone came up a few times. The chain joins TRBV19 to TRBJ1-1; D remains unclear. V lost 1 base, J lost 7 bases, and 7 bases lay in between. Germline V gene data show CDR1 as LNHDA and CDR2 as SQIVND (reference sequence). The CDR3 sequence is 12 residues long. In DNA, the CDR3 is TGTGCCAGTAGTATAGGGGAGGTTGAAGCTTTCTTT. It yields the protein CASSIGEVEAFF. The full variable domain, in which reference TRBV19 and TRBJ1-1 provide the parts outside the CDR3, is DGGITQSPKYLFRKEGQNVTLSCEQNLNHDAMYWYRQDPGQGLRLIYYSQIVNDFQKGDIAEGYSVSREKKESFPLTVTSAQKNPTAFYLCASSIGEVEAFFGQGTRLTVV.

This clone was seen once. The chain employs TRBV28 and TRBJ1-5; no clear D. V gave up 4 bases and J gave up 8 bases, with 15 bases separating them. The CDR3 length is 14 residues. CDR1 is MDHEN, CDR2 SYDVKM, per germline. The CDR3 region has the DNA TGTGCCAGCAGTTATGGCTCAGGCCCAAAGCCCCAGCATTTT. Amino acids: CASSYGSGPKPQHF.

The rearrangement uses TRBV7-9 and TRBJ2-7; 7 nucleotides match TRBD1. Per germline, CDR1 SEHNR and CDR2 FQNEAQ (reference sequence). Losses at the gene ends were 3 bases for V and 6 bases for J; bases not matched to a gene: 2. There are 12 residues in the CDR3. CDR3 sequence reads: CASSLTGTEQYF. The CDR3, as DNA: TGTGCCAGCAGCTTGACAGGGACCGAGCAGTACTTC.

A remark on this clone: Other DNA sequences of this sample code for an identical CDR3. The J gene is TRBJ2-2, the V gene TRBV29-1; D possibly corresponds to TRBD1 (6 bases). This CDR3 is 15 amino acids long. Looked up from germline, CDR1 is SQVTM and CDR2 is ANQGSEA. The V end lost 2 bases, the J end lost 1 base, and 11 bases lay between the germline ends. CDR3: CSVEWGHLNTGELFF. For the CDR3, the DNA is TGCAGCGTTGAATGGGGACACCTGAACACCGGGGAGCTGTTTTTT.

In its sample, this clone was seen a few times. V and J are TRBV7-9 and TRBJ1-4, with 10 bases that match TRBD1. The CDR3 spans 14 residues. V was pared by 5 bases and J by 6 bases, with 3 bases of the junction left unmatched. The V gene's germline CDR1 is SEHNR and CDR2 FQNEAQ (reference sequence). The CDR3 spells CASSRGTGDEKLFF. The CDR3 DNA sequence: TGTGCCAGCAGCCGGGGGACAGGGGATGAAAAACTGTTTTTT. The entire variable domain, with the rest obtained from reference TRBV7-9 and TRBJ1-4, is as follows: DTGVSQNPRHKITKRGQNVTFRCDPISEHNRLYWYRQTLGQGPEFLTYFQNEAQLEKSRLLSDRFSAERPKGSFSTLEIQRTEQGDSAMYLCASSRGTGDEKLFFGSGTQLSVL.

The sample holds a few counts of this clone. The CDR3 DNA follows: TGTGCCAGCAGCTTAACAGGGAACGAGCAGTACTTC. As protein: CASSLTGNEQYF. V and J are TRBV11-2 and TRBJ2-7; the D gene is possibly TRBD1 (6 bases). The CDR3 length is 12 residues. Trimming cost V 2 bases and J 5 bases, with 7 bases left between them. Germline loops: CDR1 SGHAT, CDR2 FQNNGV.

The chain recombines TRBV30 with TRBJ2-5; D unclear. V was cut by 0 bases and J by 5 bases, with 13 bases left in between. Per the germline V gene, CDR1 is GTSNPN and CDR2 is SVGIG (reference sequence). This CDR3 contains 14 residues. CDR3 DNA sequence: TGTGCCTGGAGTGTACGGTTACTCATGGAGACCCAGTACTTC. Translated, it gives CAWSVRLLMETQYF.

J is TRBJ1-2 and V is TRBV7-9, with D possibly matching TRBD1 (6 bases). Germline-derived CDR1 and CDR2 are SEHNR and FQNEAQ (reference sequence). The CDR3 is made up of 14 amino acids. The V end lost 2 bases, the J end lost 3 bases, and 10 bases lay between the germline ends. CDR3 amino acids: CASSLPRTDYGYTF. In DNA form, the CDR3 reads TGTGCCAGCAGCTTACCGAGGACAGACTATGGCTACACCTTC.

The chain couples TRBV2 to TRBJ1-4; maybe TRBD1 (5 bases). Germline loops: CDR1 SNHLY, CDR2 FYNNEI. The CDR3 has 16 residues. The V and J ends lost 4 bases and 3 bases respectively, with 15 bases between them. CDR3 coding DNA: TGTGCCAGCAGTGGACACCGGGGGTTGGCTAATGAAAAACTGTTTTTT. This codes for CASSGHRGLANEKLFF.

CDR3 sequence: CASSLSHRDLFGYTF. The CDR3 bases are TGTGCCAGCAGTTTATCCCACAGGGACCTCTTCGGCTACACCTTC. The V and J genes are TRBV27 and TRBJ1-2; weak D call: TRBD1 (6 bases). Trimming left V 0 bases short and J 8 bases short, with 16 bases between. In germline, CDR1 is MNHEY, CDR2 SMNVEV (reference sequence). The CDR3 totals 15 residues.

V is TRBV7-8 and J is TRBJ1-2; perhaps TRBD1 as D (6 bases). This CDR3 is built from 15 residues. V dropped 1 base and J dropped 8 bases, with 17 bases sitting between them. CDR1 is SGHVS, CDR2 FQNEAQ, per germline. CDR3: CASSLGQEYQGGYTF. CDR3 nucleotides: TGTGCCAGCAGCTTAGGGCAGGAGTACCAGGGGGGCTACACCTTC.

This sequence joins TRBV7-9 and TRBJ1-6; TRBD1 might be the D (5 bases). Trimming left V 1 base short and J 8 bases short, with 9 bases between. Germline V gene data show CDR1 as SEHNR and CDR2 as FQNEAQ (reference sequence). The CDR3 totals 14 residues. CDR3 in DNA: TGTGCCAGCAGCTTAGTGGACACCCATTCACCCCTCCACTTT. It specifies CASSLVDTHSPLHF.

The table lists this clone with a few counts. The rearrangement links TRBV19 to TRBJ1-5, with 7 bases identical to TRBD1. The CDR3 spans 17 residues. V lost 5 bases to trimming and J lost 4 bases; unmatched junction nucleotides: 14. Germline V gives CDR1 LNHDA, CDR2 SQIVND (reference sequence). The CDR3 DNA follows: TGTGCCAGTAGTGTCGACAGGGCAAGACCGATAAATCAGCCCCAGCATTTT. The encoded protein is CASSVDRARPINQPQHF. Using reference TRBV19 and TRBJ1-5 for the parts outside the CDR3, the full variable domain is DGGITQSPKYLFRKEGQNVTLSCEQNLNHDAMYWYRQDPGQGLRLIYYSQIVNDFQKGDIAEGYSVSREKKESFPLTVTSAQKNPTAFYLCASSVDRARPINQPQHFGDGTRLSIL.

The chain is built from TRBV7-8 and TRBJ1-5, with TRBD1 as a possible D gene (5 bases). This CDR3 region has 15 residues. Trimming removed 0 bases at V and 0 bases at J, with 6 bases between. The germline V gene has CDR1 SGHVS and CDR2 FQNEAQ. The CDR3: CASSLATGSNQPQHF. In nucleotides, the CDR3 is TGTGCCAGCAGCTTAGCAACAGGTAGCAATCAGCCCCAGCATTTT.

This chain uses TRBV5-8 with TRBJ1-2; possible D gene TRBD1, 6 bases. The CDR3 totals 14 residues. V was pared by 6 bases and J by 6 bases, with 18 bases between. Germline CDR1 reads SGHTS; CDR2 reads YDEGEE. The CDR3 sequence: CASNRGALLDGYTF. The CDR3 DNA reads as TGTGCCAGCAATCGGGGGGCGCTACTAGATGGCTACACCTTC.

This clone was counted once. The chain couples TRBV28 to TRBJ1-5; a weak D match, TRBD1 (6 bases). The CDR3 spans 12 residues. Trimming left V 7 bases short and J 6 bases short, with 10 bases between. Germline CDR1 MDHEN, CDR2 SYDVKM. The CDR3 protein is CASTQGTQPQHF. For the CDR3, the DNA is TGTGCCAGCACCCAGGGGACTCAGCCCCAGCATTTT.

V usage is TRBV6-1 and J usage is TRBJ2-3, with 11 bases identical to TRBD2. V lost 4 bases and J lost 2; bases outside the gene matches: 8. This CDR3 contains 17 residues. The germline V gene encodes CDR1 MNHNS and CDR2 SASEGT. This CDR3 is CASSVVGTSGVTDTQYF. For the CDR3, the DNA is TGTGCCAGCAGTGTAGTGGGGACTAGCGGCGTCACAGATACGCAGTATTTT.

The genes are TRBV2 and TRBJ2-2, with 9 positions matching TRBD1. CDR3 size: 18 residues. CDR1 SNHLY and CDR2 FYNNEI come from the germline V gene. J was trimmed by 5 bases and V by 4 bases; bases with no gene match: 14. CDR3 sequence (DNA): TGTGCCAGCAGTGCTGCGCTTGGACAGGGGAAAAGGACCGGGGAGCTGTTTTTT. It yields the protein CASSAALGQGKRTGELFF.

The chain employs TRBV25-1 and TRBJ1-3, with D tentatively TRBD1 (6 bases). Germline CDR1 is MGHDK and CDR2 is SYGVNS. Trimming removed 4 bases at V and 4 bases at J, with 17 bases between. The CDR3 length is 16 residues. CDR3 amino acids: CASSATQDSRGNTIYF. CDR3 sequence (DNA): TGTGCCAGCAGTGCAACACAGGACAGCCGAGGAAACACCATATATTTT.

The V call is TRBV5-1, the J call TRBJ1-2; a weak D match, TRBD1 (6 bases). The V and J ends lost 7 bases and 3 bases respectively, with 16 bases between them. The germline CDR1 and CDR2 sequences are SGHRS and YFSETQ. The length of the CDR3 is 14 residues. The CDR3 spells CASSKPGVHYGYTF. The CDR3 DNA reads TGCGCCAGCTCGAAGCCAGGGGTGCACTATGGCTACACCTTC.

The V call is TRBV5-1, the J call TRBJ2-1; 9 bases line up with TRBD2. Germline trimming cut 3 bases from V and 5 bases from J; bases unmatched to any gene: 6. There are 15 residues in the CDR3. Germline CDR1 and CDR2: SGHRS and YFSETQ. The CDR3 coding sequence is TGCGCCAGCAGCTGGATGGCTAGCGGGGACAATGAGCAGTTCTTC. Translating it yields CASSWMASGDNEQFF. Looking up the rest from reference TRBV5-1 and TRBJ2-1 gives the full variable domain: KAGVTQTPRYLIKTRGQQVTLSCSPISGHRSVSWYQQTPGQGLQFLFEYFSETQRNKGNFPGRFSGRQFSNSRSEMNVSTLELGDSALYLCASSWMASGDNEQFFGPGTRLTVL.